The next 25 T cell receptor beta chains were all read from a single sample in a study of blood T cell repertoires in COVID-19. Assay used: immunoSEQ multiplex PCR; TCRdb lists only in-frame clones, some missing. This sample has about 190,000 clones, with less than 90% found just once. Sequenced: peripheral blood. These receptors were taken from a human donor in a cohort sampled during active COVID-19.

About this clone: Mismatch with germline at one junction end may stem from a read error. The chain recombines TRBV18 with TRBJ1-2; 7 nucleotides match TRBD1. The CDR3 spans 13 residues. Germline CDR1 reads KGHSH; CDR2 reads LQKENI. CDR3 sequence reads: CASSNRGDYAYTF. As DNA, the CDR3 is TGTGCCAGCTCAAACAGGGGTGACTATGCCTACACCTTC.

This chain links TRBV5-8 with TRBJ1-2; 11 bases align to TRBD1. CDR1 and CDR2 (germline): SGHTS, YDEGEE. The CDR3 has 15 residues. After removal of 6 bases from V and 7 bases from J, the junction contained 11 bases not matched to a gene. The CDR3 DNA reads TGTGCCAGCACCTTCCGGGACAGGGGGATTTCTGGCTACACCTTC. Translated, it gives CASTFRDRGISGYTF.

The rearrangement links TRBV24-1 to TRBJ1-2, with D maybe TRBD1 (6 bases). CDR1 is KGHDR, CDR2 SFDVKD, per germline. The CDR3 totals 13 residues. Trimming took 6 bases from V and 4 from J, leaving 11 bases between them. The CDR3 coding sequence is TGTGCCACCAGTCTGACAGGAGGCTATGGCTACACCTTC. Its protein product is CATSLTGGYGYTF.

V usage is TRBV4-2 and J usage is TRBJ2-7, with a weak D call TRBD1 (6 bases). Trimming removed 4 bases from V and 0 bases from J, with 10 bases in between. Germline CDR1 is LGHNA and CDR2 is YNFKEQ. CDR3 length: 14 residues. CDR3 in DNA: TGTGCCAGCAGCCCTGGACAGACCTCCTACGAGCAGTACTTC. Its protein is CASSPGQTSYEQYF.

V is TRBV7-8 and J is TRBJ1-2; D is unresolved. Germline V gene lookup returns CDR1 SGHVS and CDR2 FQNEAQ. The CDR3 is 13 amino acids. Deletions cut 1 base from V and 3 bases from J, with 6 bases between. CDR3 sequence: CASSLDSYYGYTF. CDR3 bases: TGTGCCAGCAGCTTAGACAGCTACTATGGCTACACCTTC.

The chain recombines TRBV3-1 (or the pseudogene TRBV3-2) with TRBJ1-1; D is perhaps TRBD1 (5 bases). The CDR3 extends over 16 amino acids. Germline CDR1 and CDR2: LGHDT and YNNKEL (reference sequence). V lost 1 base and J lost 0, with 12 bases in between. The CDR3 region has the DNA TGTGCCAGCAGCCAAGGTCAGGGTAGGATGAACACTGAAGCTTTCTTT. The encoded protein is CASSQGQGRMNTEAFF.

The chain joins TRBV28 to TRBJ2-7; tentatively, D is TRBD1 (6 bases). Trimming pared 2 bases from V and 11 bases from J, leaving 22 bases between. This CDR3 region has 15 residues. Germline values: CDR1 MDHEN, CDR2 SYDVKM. CDR3 loop: CASSLATGGPSREYF. DNA of the CDR3: TGTGCCAGCAGTTTAGCGACAGGCGGACCCTCCCGCGAGTACTTC.

The chain has TRBV7-9 and TRBJ2-7; TRBD1 might be the D (5 bases). The V end lost 5 bases, the J end lost 3 bases, and 8 bases lay between the germline ends. Germline V CDR1 and CDR2: SEHNR, FQNEAQ (reference sequence). The length of the CDR3 is 12 residues. For the CDR3, the DNA is TGTGCCAGCAGCCAAGACAGCTACGAGCAGTACTTC. Amino acid sequence: CASSQDSYEQYF.

The V gene is TRBV19, the J gene TRBJ2-3, with 8 bases lining up with TRBD2. The CDR3 consists of 14 residues. CDR1 LNHDA and CDR2 SQIVND come from the germline V gene (reference sequence). V gave up 4 bases and J gave up 6 bases; unmatched junction bases: 6. CDR3 nucleotides: TGTGCCAGTAGTAGGGCGGGAGGTGAGGATACGCAGTATTTT. Protein sequence: CASSRAGGEDTQYF.

The V gene is TRBV5-1, the J gene TRBJ2-2, with TRBD1 matching 7 bases. The V gene's germline CDR1 is SGHRS and CDR2 YFSETQ. J was trimmed by 5 bases and V by 0 bases; bases with no gene match: 4. The CDR3 has 15 amino acids. CDR3 nucleotides: TGCGCCAGCAGCTTGGGACAGGGATGGACCGGGGAGCTGTTTTTT. Protein sequence: CASSLGQGWTGELFF.

The genes are TRBV10-2 and TRBJ1-5; 8 positions match TRBD1. Germline V gene data show CDR1 as WSHSY and CDR2 as SAAADI. Losses at the gene ends were 2 bases for V and 6 bases for J; bases not matched to a gene: 3. The CDR3 spans 14 residues. This chain's CDR3 is CASSEDRGGQPQHF. For the CDR3, the DNA is TGCGCCAGCAGTGAGGACAGGGGTGGTCAGCCCCAGCATTTT.

CDR3 nucleotide sequence: TGTGCCATCACCCAGAACCGGGACAGCCGTATGGGGGGCACCTTC. Translating gives CAITQNRDSRMGGTF. The rearrangement joins TRBV10-3 to TRBJ1-2, with 7 bases aligning to TRBD1. Trimming took 7 bases from V and 13 from J; bases not matched to a gene: 21. The CDR3 is 15 residues long. Germline CDR1 is ENHRY and CDR2 is SYGVKD.

This chain joins TRBV3-1 (or the pseudogene TRBV3-2) and TRBJ1-3; D not certain. Looked up from germline, CDR1 is LGHDT and CDR2 is YNNKEL (reference sequence). The CDR3 totals 15 residues. Trimming shortened V by 1 base and J by 1 base, and 8 bases separated the two germline ends. CDR3 in DNA: TGTGCCAGCAGCCAAGGAAAGACTTCTGGAAACACCATATATTTT. The encoded protein is CASSQGKTSGNTIYF.

J is TRBJ2-7 and V is TRBV28, with D possibly TRBD2 on 6 matching bases. Germline V gives CDR1 MDHEN, CDR2 SYDVKM. The CDR3 runs to 14 residues. The V gene lost 5 bases and the J gene lost 3 bases, with 14 bases spanning the gap. The CDR3 loop reads CASSVPGRGYEQYF. DNA for the CDR3: TGTGCCAGCAGTGTTCCGGGGCGGGGCTACGAGCAGTACTTC. Using reference TRBV28 and TRBJ2-7 for the parts outside the CDR3, the full variable domain is DVKVTQSSRYLVKRTGEKVFLECVQDMDHENMFWYRQDPGLGLRLIYFSYDVKMKEKGDIPEGYSVSREKKERFSLILESASTNQTSMYLCASSVPGRGYEQYFGPGTRLTVT.

The chain joins TRBV19 to TRBJ2-7, with 12 positions matching TRBD1. The CDR3 runs to 17 residues. Trimming at V came to 4 bases and at J to 6 bases, leaving 13 bases not matched to a gene. From germline, CDR1 is LNHDA and CDR2 SQIVND (reference sequence). CDR3 nucleotides: TGTGCCAGTAGTACCGGCCCCGGGACAGGGGGCTTGGGCGAGCAGTACTTC. Protein product: CASSTGPGTGGLGEQYF.

The chain employs TRBV14 and TRBJ2-3, with D possibly being TRBD1 (5 bases). Germline CDR1 reads SGHDN; CDR2 reads FVKESK. V dropped 1 base and J dropped 4 bases, with 9 bases sitting between them. CDR3 length: 14 amino acids. The CDR3 DNA sequence: TGTGCCAGCAGCCAAGCAGGGATCCCAGATACGCAGTATTTT. Translating it yields CASSQAGIPDTQYF.

This clone was found once. The rearrangement links TRBV3-1 (or the pseudogene TRBV3-2) to TRBJ2-3, with 8 bases lining up with TRBD1. This CDR3 contains 14 residues. J was trimmed by 4 bases and V by 3 bases; bases with no gene match: 3. Germline V gives CDR1 LGHDT, CDR2 YNNKEL (reference sequence). As DNA, the CDR3 is TGTGCCAGCAGCCATCGACAGGGGCCAGATACGCAGTATTTT. Its translation: CASSHRQGPDTQYF.

This chain uses TRBV19 with TRBJ1-2, with D perhaps TRBD1 (5 bases). The CDR3 extends over 17 amino acids. CDR1 is LNHDA and CDR2 is SQIVND in the germline V gene (reference sequence). V was pared by 6 bases and J by 8 bases, with 28 bases between. The CDR3 is CASSPPVTALPHMGYTF. CDR3 DNA: TGTGCCAGTAGCCCACCGGTGACAGCCCTTCCGCACATGGGCTACACCTTC. Using reference TRBV19 and TRBJ1-2 for the parts outside the CDR3, the full variable domain is DGGITQSPKYLFRKEGQNVTLSCEQNLNHDAMYWYRQDPGQGLRLIYYSQIVNDFQKGDIAEGYSVSREKKESFPLTVTSAQKNPTAFYLCASSPPVTALPHMGYTFGSGTRLTVV.

This sequence joins TRBV3-1 (or the pseudogene TRBV3-2) and TRBJ2-1, with D perhaps matching TRBD2 (6 bases). The germline gives CDR1 LGHDT, CDR2 YNNKEL (reference sequence). This CDR3 is built from 16 residues. Trimming left V 4 bases short and J 9 bases short, with 22 bases between. CDR3 sequence: CASSPLTSSFFGEQFF. Written as DNA, the CDR3 is TGTGCCAGCAGCCCGTTGACTAGTTCCTTTTTTGGTGAGCAGTTCTTC.

This clone was seen only a few times. The chain recombines TRBV4-1 with TRBJ1-3; D gene uncertain. Deletions cut 1 base from V and 8 bases from J, with 12 bases between. CDR1 is MGHRA and CDR2 is YSYEKL in the germline V gene. CDR3 size: 14 residues. DNA for the CDR3: TGCGCCAGCAGCCAAGGAGTAACCCGGGACACCATATATTTT. Residues: CASSQGVTRDTIYF.

The chain joins TRBV27 to TRBJ2-5, with 7 bases lining up with TRBD2. Germline values: CDR1 MNHEY, CDR2 SMNVEV (reference sequence). J gave up 1 base and V 2 bases, and 10 bases lay outside the gene matches. The CDR3 has 17 amino acids. CDR3 loop: CASSLGELARIQETQYF. In DNA form, the CDR3 reads TGTGCCAGCAGTTTAGGCGAACTAGCGAGAATCCAAGAGACCCAGTACTTC.

This sequence joins TRBV19 and TRBJ1-2; 9 bases align to TRBD1. Germline V gene data show CDR1 as LNHDA and CDR2 as SQIVND (reference sequence). CDR3 length: 15 amino acids. The V gene end was trimmed by 6 bases and the J gene end by 8 bases; junction bases not matched to a gene: 13. The CDR3, as DNA: TGTGCCAGTAGCCAATTCCAACAGGGGGCGAGCGGCTACACCTTC. Residues: CASSQFQQGASGYTF.

The rearrangement links TRBV3-1 (or the pseudogene TRBV3-2) to TRBJ2-5, with 8 nucleotides matching TRBD2. Germline CDR1 and CDR2: LGHDT and YNNKEL (reference sequence). After removal of 4 bases from V and 5 bases from J, the junction contained 9 bases not matched to a gene. The CDR3 covers 15 residues. The DNA of the CDR3 is TGTGCCAGCAGCCCTGCCGGGGGGGGTTTGGAGACCCAGTACTTC. Amino acid sequence: CASSPAGGGLETQYF.

The V call is TRBV23-1, the J call TRBJ1-2; no clear D. TRBV23-1 qualifies as an ORF whose function is uncertain. V gave up 0 bases and J gave up 2 bases, with 16 bases separating them. The CDR3 is 17 amino acids. CDR3 sequence: CASSQSKLAGKNYGYTF. CDR3 nucleotides: TGCGCCAGCAGTCAATCGAAACTTGCCGGGAAAAACTATGGCTACACCTTC.

V gene TRBV10-2 combines with J gene TRBJ1-6; 9 positions agree with TRBD1. In germline, CDR1 is WSHSY, CDR2 SAAADI. Germline trimming cut 5 bases from V and 3 bases from J; bases unmatched to any gene: 5. The CDR3 spans 16 residues. The CDR3 sequence: CASSKQGAVYNSPLHF. As DNA, the CDR3 is TGCGCCAGCAGTAAACAGGGGGCCGTCTATAATTCACCCCTCCACTTT.